Below, 31 T cell receptor beta chains from the same sample are listed, as sequenced in a study of Ad26.COV2.S vaccination and SARS-CoV-2 variants. Profiling relied on immunoSEQ multiplex PCR, and the TCRdb table lists in-frame clones only, not all of them. The table has hundreds of thousands of clones, roughly 89% seen once. Treatment given: some 20 received Ad26.COV2.S at low or high dose, single or two shots; about 5 received placebo; per-sample allocation not given. On day 63 after the first injection, vaccine and placebo recipients gave samples. This sample comprised peripheral blood, obtained in a trial of Ad26.COV2.S vaccine versus placebo. These receptors all come from a person between 18 and 65 years old who received the Ad26.COV2.S COVID-19 vaccine or a placebo.

This chain joins TRBV30 and TRBJ2-5, with 9 nucleotides matching TRBD1. The CDR3 extends over 15 amino acids. Germline CDR1 GTSNPN, CDR2 SVGIG (reference sequence). Trimming at V came to 2 bases and at J to 6 bases, leaving 10 bases not matched to a gene. DNA for the CDR3: TGTGCCTGGAGTCAAAACAGGGGGCAATGGCAGACCCAGTACTTC. The encoded protein is CAWSQNRGQWQTQYF.

The rearrangement joins TRBV18 to TRBJ1-1; D possibly corresponds to TRBD1 (6 bases). The CDR3 loop spans 17 amino acids. CDR1 is KGHSH and CDR2 is LQKENI in the germline V gene. V lost 1 base to trimming and J lost 3 bases, with 18 bases between them. CDR3 residues: CASSPRLGQQVYTEAFF. The CDR3 DNA is TGTGCCAGCTCACCACGGCTTGGACAGCAGGTGTACACTGAAGCTTTCTTT.

This clone has only one observation. The chain recombines TRBV4-1 with TRBJ1-6; 8 bases line up with TRBD1. Unmatched junction bases numbered 4, after V lost 0 bases and J lost 6 bases. This CDR3 contains 16 residues. Germline loops: CDR1 MGHRA, CDR2 YSYEKL. The CDR3 loop is CASSQDLGQGNSPLHF. The DNA of the CDR3 is TGCGCCAGCAGCCAAGATCTCGGACAGGGTAATTCACCCCTCCACTTT.

The V and J genes are TRBV30 and TRBJ1-2, with a possible D match to TRBD1 (6 bases). Germline CDR1 GTSNPN, CDR2 SVGIG (reference sequence). The CDR3 spans 13 residues. Trimming shortened V by 0 bases and J by 2 bases, and 7 bases separated the two germline ends. CDR3 DNA: TGTGCCTGGAGTGTAACAGGGAACTATGGCTACACCTTC. Translation gives CAWSVTGNYGYTF.

V is TRBV4-1 and J is TRBJ1-2; TRBD1 agrees at 11 bases. Losses at the gene ends were 2 bases for V and 3 bases for J; bases not matched to a gene: 14. The CDR3 is 19 amino acids. Germline CDR1 MGHRA, CDR2 YSYEKL. The CDR3 DNA follows: TGCGCCAGCAGCCAACGACGAACGCCGGACAGGGGGCGGTACTATGGCTACACCTTC. Its translation: CASSQRRTPDRGRYYGYTF.

As for this clone: This CDR3 is also generated by other DNA sequences in the sample. This chain joins TRBV6-2 or TRBV6-3 and TRBJ2-1, with D maybe TRBD2 (5 bases). V gave up 2 bases and J gave up 1 base, with 6 bases separating them. The V gene's germline CDR1 is MNHEY and CDR2 SVGEGT. The CDR3 sequence is 14 residues long. The DNA of the CDR3 is TGTGCCAGCAGTTACGGGAGTTCCTACAATGAGCAGTTCTTC. Translation: CASSYGSSYNEQFF.

The chain links TRBV5-5 to TRBJ1-3, with TRBD1 as a possible D gene (5 bases). Between the trimmed V and J ends, which lost 0 bases and 4 bases, there was a span of 14 bases. CDR3 size: 16 residues. CDR1 and CDR2 (germline): SGHKS, YYEKEE (reference sequence). CDR3 loop: CASSLGGAGIGNTIYF. CDR3 coding DNA: TGTGCCAGCAGCTTGGGGGGCGCAGGGATCGGAAACACCATATATTTT.

The rearrangement links TRBV29-1 to TRBJ2-5; D is uncertain. Germline V gene sequence: CDR1 SQVTM, CDR2 ANQGSEA. The CDR3 contains 11 residues. Trimming removed 0 bases from V and 5 bases from J, with 4 bases in between. CDR3 in DNA: TGCAGCGTTGAAGAGGGGGAGACCCAGTACTTC. This translates into CSVEEGETQYF.

This clone was picked up one time. The CDR3 protein is CASSPSGRETQYF. The CDR3 DNA reads TGTGCCAGCAGCCCGAGCGGACGAGAGACCCAGTACTTC. J is TRBJ2-5 and V is TRBV28; D is possibly TRBD2 (5 bases). This CDR3 has 13 amino acids. Looked up from germline, CDR1 is MDHEN and CDR2 is SYDVKM. V was trimmed by 6 bases and J by 4 bases, leaving 12 bases between them. The complete variable domain, with remaining parts taken from reference TRBV28 and TRBJ2-5, reads DVKVTQSSRYLVKRTGEKVFLECVQDMDHENMFWYRQDPGLGLRLIYFSYDVKMKEKGDIPEGYSVSREKKERFSLILESASTNQTSMYLCASSPSGRETQYFGPGTRLLVL.

V gene TRBV28 combines with J gene TRBJ2-1; D is perhaps TRBD2 (6 bases). V lost 7 bases and J 5 bases, leaving 24 bases between the germline ends. The CDR3 sequence is 17 residues long. The germline CDR1 and CDR2 sequences are MDHEN and SYDVKM. CDR3 sequence (DNA): TGTGCCAGCACAATGACTAGTTTCTCCGCCCCGAACAATGAGCAGTTCTTC. Amino acid sequence: CASTMTSFSAPNNEQFF.

The chain joins TRBV12-3 or TRBV12-4 to TRBJ1-1; no reliable D call. CDR3 length equals 13 residues. Trimming took off 7 bases at V and 6 bases at J, with 15 bases between the two ends. The CDR3 is CASTVYSGAEAFF. As DNA, the CDR3 is TGTGCCAGCACAGTTTATAGCGGTGCTGAAGCTTTCTTT.

This clone was detected only a few times. The chain has TRBV9 and TRBJ2-5, with 12 bases matching TRBD2. After removal of 5 bases from V and 4 bases from J, the junction contained 21 bases not matched to a gene. The CDR3 spans 20 residues. Germline CDR1 reads SGDLS; CDR2 reads YYNGEE. CDR3 amino acids: CASRSPGQTSGRRGRETQYF. The CDR3, as DNA: TGTGCCAGCAGATCCCCAGGGCAGACTAGCGGGAGACGAGGTCGAGAGACCCAGTACTTC. Combining the CDR3 with reference TRBV9 and TRBJ2-5 gives the whole variable domain DSGVTQTPKHLITATGQRVTLRCSPRSGDLSVYWYQQSLDQGLQFLIQYYNGEERAKGNILERFSAQQFPDLHSELNLSSLELGDSALYFCASRSPGQTSGRRGRETQYFGPGTRLLVL.

The chain recombines TRBV10-3 with TRBJ2-1, with TRBD1 as a possible D gene (6 bases). Per the germline V gene, CDR1 is ENHRY and CDR2 is SYGVKD. This CDR3 has 14 residues. V was shortened by 7 bases and J by 3 bases, with 13 bases between the two germline ends. In DNA, the CDR3 is TGTGCCATCACCCCAAAGGGGGACTACAATGAGCAGTTCTTC. Amino acids: CAITPKGDYNEQFF.

The chain joins TRBV7-6 to TRBJ2-7; TRBD2 agrees at 12 bases. The CDR3 runs 18 residues. V was pared by 1 base and J by 0 bases, with 7 bases of the junction left unmatched. Germline V gene lookup returns CDR1 SGHVS and CDR2 FNYEAQ. CDR3 region: CASSLGLAGDLSSYEQYF. In nucleotides, the CDR3 is TGTGCCAGCAGCTTAGGACTAGCGGGGGACTTGAGCTCCTACGAGCAGTACTTC.

The genes are TRBV6-4 and TRBJ1-4; D is ambiguous. Germline-derived CDR1 and CDR2 are MRHNA and SNTAGT. V gave up 5 bases and J gave up 3 bases, with 19 bases separating them. The CDR3 is made up of 17 amino acids. The CDR3 region has the DNA TGTGCCAGCAGTTCCCATTTCCAGCTATCGGCTAATGAAAAACTGTTTTTT. Its translation: CASSSHFQLSANEKLFF.

This chain joins TRBV15 and TRBJ2-1; 7 positions match TRBD2. The CDR3 sequence is 16 residues long. With V trimmed by 1 base and J by 3 bases, 6 bases remained unmatched. CDR1 LNHNV and CDR2 YYDKDF come from the germline V gene (reference sequence). In DNA, the CDR3 is TGTGCCACCAGCAGAGTAGGGCGGGAGAGCTACAATGAGCAGTTCTTC. Its translation is CATSRVGRESYNEQFF.

This chain connects TRBV5-1 to TRBJ1-1; D is possibly TRBD1 (5 bases). With 5 bases removed from V and 0 bases from J, the gap between germline ends came to 14 bases. This CDR3 spans 15 amino acids. Germline CDR1 SGHRS, CDR2 YFSETQ. In DNA, the CDR3 is TGCGCCAGCAGAACCGGGACGCCCATGAACACTGAAGCTTTCTTT. It specifies CASRTGTPMNTEAFF.

The count of this clone is one. The chain joins TRBV7-8 to TRBJ1-1; 8 nucleotides line up with TRBD1. Looked up from germline, CDR1 is SGHVS and CDR2 is FQNEAQ. CDR3 length equals 15 residues. V lost 5 bases, J lost 2 bases, and 7 bases stayed unmatched. CDR3 nucleotides: TGTGCCAGCAGCCAAAAGACAGGGGCAAACACTGAAGCTTTCTTT. Its translation is CASSQKTGANTEAFF.

V is TRBV11-2 and J is TRBJ2-5; 9 bases match TRBD2. The V gene's germline CDR1 is SGHAT and CDR2 FQNNGV. Trimming cost V 4 bases and J 5 bases; bases outside gene matches: 5. The CDR3 covers 14 residues. The CDR3, as DNA: TGTGCCAGCAGCTCGGAGCGGGGGGTGGAGACCCAGTACTTC. Protein sequence: CASSSERGVETQYF.

The V gene is TRBV7-6, the J gene TRBJ2-5; 9 nucleotides match TRBD1. Germline V gene sequence: CDR1 SGHVS, CDR2 FNYEAQ. CDR3 size: 18 residues. V lost 5 bases to trimming and J lost 1 base; unmatched junction nucleotides: 14. The CDR3 DNA is TGTGCCAGCAGCCCCACAATATTAATACAGGGGGCCCAAGAGACCCAGTACTTC. As protein: CASSPTILIQGAQETQYF.

DNA of the CDR3: TGTGCCAGCAGTGCCCTCGGAAGGGATTTCTACGAGCAGTACTTC. Encoded protein: CASSALGRDFYEQYF. The genes are TRBV28 and TRBJ2-7; D not resolved. This CDR3 is 15 amino acids long. With 5 bases removed from V and 3 bases from J, the gap between germline ends came to 17 bases. CDR1 and CDR2 (germline): MDHEN, SYDVKM. Looking up the rest from reference TRBV28 and TRBJ2-7 gives the full variable domain: DVKVTQSSRYLVKRTGEKVFLECVQDMDHENMFWYRQDPGLGLRLIYFSYDVKMKEKGDIPEGYSVSREKKERFSLILESASTNQTSMYLCASSALGRDFYEQYFGPGTRLTVT.

V and J are TRBV4-3 and TRBJ1-2; 9 nucleotides match TRBD1. Per the germline V gene, CDR1 is LGHNA and CDR2 is YSLEER. This CDR3 is 16 amino acids long. V gave up 1 base and J gave up 6 bases; unmatched junction bases: 9. In DNA form, the CDR3 reads TGCGCCAGCAGCCAAGTTCCCTCGGGACAGGGAGATGGCTACACCTTC. This encodes CASSQVPSGQGDGYTF.

This clone has only one observation. CDR3 region: CASSLQGTGTEAFF. CDR3 bases: TGTGCCAGCAGCTTACAGGGGACGGGGACTGAAGCTTTCTTT. The chain employs TRBV7-2 and TRBJ1-1, with a tentative D call TRBD1 (6 bases). Germline CDR1 is SGHTA and CDR2 is FQGNSA. Trimming pared 2 bases from V and 5 bases from J, leaving 12 bases between. This CDR3 is built from 14 residues.

DNA for the CDR3: TGTGCCAGCAGTCTCCTAATATCACCGGGACTAGCGGGAAAGGTTAGTTACTACGAGCAGTACTTC. Residues: CASSLLISPGLAGKVSYYEQYF. V gene TRBV28 combines with J gene TRBJ2-7; 13 bases align to TRBD2. This CDR3 is 22 amino acids long. Looked up from germline, CDR1 is MDHEN and CDR2 is SYDVKM. Germline trimming cut 5 bases from V and 3 bases from J; bases unmatched to any gene: 25.

The chain combines TRBV28 with TRBJ2-1, with 16 bases matching TRBD2. With 3 bases clipped from V and 3 bases from J, the junction kept 11 bases outside the gene matches. Germline V gene sequence: CDR1 MDHEN, CDR2 SYDVKM. The CDR3 runs 20 residues. CDR3 sequence: CASSFIPGLAGGPFYNEQFF. The CDR3 DNA reads as TGTGCCAGCAGTTTTATCCCGGGACTAGCGGGAGGGCCTTTCTACAATGAGCAGTTCTTC.

The chain has TRBV16 and TRBJ2-3; TRBD2 agrees at 11 bases. Germline trimming cut 4 bases from V and 0 bases from J; bases unmatched to any gene: 3. The CDR3 is made up of 16 amino acids. Looked up from germline, CDR1 is KGHSY and CDR2 is FQNENV. The CDR3 DNA reads TGTGCCAGCAGCCCCGGGACTAGCGGAAGCACAGATACGCAGTATTTT. Protein: CASSPGTSGSTDTQYF.

The chain carries TRBV7-2 and TRBJ2-7; TRBD1 agrees at 7 bases. This CDR3 has 14 residues. The V gene end was trimmed by 5 bases and the J gene end by 4 bases; junction bases not matched to a gene: 8. Germline assignment: CDR1 SGHTA and CDR2 FQGNSA. The CDR3 DNA follows: TGTGCCAGCAGCCTACCGACAGGGCGGTACGAGCAGTACTTC. It specifies CASSLPTGRYEQYF. The complete variable domain, with remaining parts taken from reference TRBV7-2 and TRBJ2-7, reads GAGVSQSPSNKVTEKGKDVELRCDPISGHTALYWYRQSLGQGLEFLIYFQGNSAPDKSGLPSDRFSAERTGGSVSTLTIQRTQQEDSAVYLCASSLPTGRYEQYFGPGTRLTVT.

The chain joins TRBV25-1 to TRBJ1-5; TRBD1 is a possible D gene (6 bases). CDR1 and CDR2 (germline): MGHDK, SYGVNS. Trimming pared 3 bases from V and 6 bases from J, leaving 12 bases between. The CDR3 runs to 14 residues. In DNA, the CDR3 is TGTGCCAGCAGTGACCCAGGGGACGGTCAGCCCCAGCATTTT. Translation gives CASSDPGDGQPQHF. The whole variable domain, remainder taken from reference TRBV25-1 and TRBJ1-5, is EADIYQTPRYLVIGTGKKITLECSQTMGHDKMYWYQQDPGMELHLIHYSYGVNSTEKGDLSSESTVSRIRTEHFPLTLESARPSHTSQYLCASSDPGDGQPQHFGDGTRLSIL.

This chain links TRBV19 with TRBJ1-1, with 11 bases lining up with TRBD1. Germline loops: CDR1 LNHDA, CDR2 SQIVND (reference sequence). The CDR3 has 19 residues. V lost 4 bases, J lost 2 bases, and 15 bases stayed unmatched. The CDR3 DNA is TGTGCCAGTAGTAGGGCCCGGACAGGGGGCCCACTTTTAAACACTGAAGCTTTCTTT. The encoded protein is CASSRARTGGPLLNTEAFF.

The chain joins TRBV28 to TRBJ1-1, with 8 bases that match TRBD1. The V segment lost 1 base and the J segment 9 bases; nucleotides outside the gene matches: 10. This CDR3 is 15 amino acids long. The germline gives CDR1 MDHEN, CDR2 SYDVKM. The CDR3 nucleotides are TGTGCCAGCAGTTTATCCGGGACAGGATCCTCAAAAGCTTTCTTT. This encodes CASSLSGTGSSKAFF. Supplemented by reference TRBV28 and TRBJ1-1, the full variable domain reads DVKVTQSSRYLVKRTGEKVFLECVQDMDHENMFWYRQDPGLGLRLIYFSYDVKMKEKGDIPEGYSVSREKKERFSLILESASTNQTSMYLCASSLSGTGSSKAFFGQGTRLTVV.

This clone was found a few times. The chain is built from TRBV11-2 and TRBJ2-1, with 14 bases matching TRBD2. Germline CDR1 is SGHAT and CDR2 is FQNNGV. Germline trimming cut 5 bases from V and 6 bases from J; bases unmatched to any gene: 3. There are 15 residues in the CDR3. In DNA, the CDR3 is TGTGCCAGCAGCCCCGGACTAGCGGGAGGCAATGAGCAGTTCTTC. This encodes CASSPGLAGGNEQFF.